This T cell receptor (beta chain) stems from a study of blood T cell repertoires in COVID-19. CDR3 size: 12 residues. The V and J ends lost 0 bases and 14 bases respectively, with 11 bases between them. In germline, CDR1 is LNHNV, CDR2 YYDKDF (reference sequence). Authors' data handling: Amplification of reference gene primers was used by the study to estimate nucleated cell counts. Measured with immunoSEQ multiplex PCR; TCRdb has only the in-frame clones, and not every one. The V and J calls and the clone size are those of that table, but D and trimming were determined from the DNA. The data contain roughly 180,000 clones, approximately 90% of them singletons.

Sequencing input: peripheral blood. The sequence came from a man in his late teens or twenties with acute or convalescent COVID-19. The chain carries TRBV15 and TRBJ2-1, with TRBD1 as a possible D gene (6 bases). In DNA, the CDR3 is TGTGCCACCAGCAGAGAACTCGGGACAAAGTTCTTC. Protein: CATSRELGTKFF.